The TCR beta chain under discussion was sequenced for a study of OX40 agonist ivuxolimab in advanced cancers. Data came from immunoSEQ multiplex PCR; TCRdb stores just in-frame clones and leaves some out. The table includes roughly 110,000 clones, less than 95% detected once. Details on this clone: Its antigen remains unidentified.

Regarding the study as a whole: CD4+ and CD8+ T cells in blood underwent clonal expansion by week 6 at 0.1 to 3.0 mg/kg.

V shed 0 bases, J shed 4 bases, and the junction held 2 bases outside the gene matches. Per germline, CDR1 SGHRS and CDR2 YFSETQ. This CDR3 is 15 amino acids long. The sequences come from CD4+ or CD8+ T cells sorted from blood, collected in a trial of the OX40 agonist ivuxolimab. The rearrangement links TRBV5-1 to TRBJ1-2, with 11 bases fitting TRBD1. This receptor was taken from an adult with an advanced solid tumor such as melanoma, head and neck, liver or kidney cancer. CDR3 in amino acids: CASSLEGTGGYGYTF. Written as DNA, the CDR3 is TGCGCCAGCAGCTTGGAGGGGACAGGGGGCTATGGCTACACCTTC.